Listed below are T cell receptor beta chains from one sample, sequenced in a study of spatial heterogeneity in lung cancer. From the 5' RACE reads, TCRdb called clonotypes with MiXCR, one entry per CDR3 protein. The data contain around 100,000 distinct CDR3 sequences, approximately 4.7% of them seen just once; the ten biggest clones take up 21%. Sample: lung tumor tissue, taken at surgery. These receptors were obtained from a male donor with early-stage non-small cell lung cancer. Both conserved end residues are part of each CDR3. The order of the fields is clone size, J gene, D gene, V gene, CDR3 length, CDR3 protein, CDR3 DNA. D genes are given only for firm matches. Rows may omit the clone size; those that give it use once, few, many or a size class.

many TRBJ1-6 TRBD1 TRBV27 17 CASSQTGGQGGNSPLHF TGTGCCAGCAGTCAAACCGGGGGACAGGGGGGCAATTCACCCCTCCACTTT
few TRBJ1-3 NA TRBV5-5 17 CASSLVPGHPSGNTIYF TGTGCCAGCAGCTTGGTACCGGGACATCCCTCTGGAAACACCATATATTTT
many TRBJ1-4 NA TRBV3-1 12 CASSQQRGQLFF TGTGCCAGCAGCCAGCAACGAGGACAGCTGTTTTTT
many TRBJ2-7 TRBD2 TRBV12-3/TRBV12-4 14 CASSSSGSAREQYF TGTGCCAGCAGTTCGAGCGGGAGTGCCCGCGAGCAGTACTTC
many TRBJ1-1 NA TRBV10-3 14 CAISESRLNTEAFF TGTGCCATCAGTGAGTCCCGGTTGAACACTGAAGCTTTCTTT
many TRBJ1-4 NA TRBV7-2 13 CASSSAPNEKLFF TGTGCCAGCAGCTCGGCGCCTAATGAAAAACTGTTTTTT
many TRBJ2-3 TRBD2 TRBV12-5 18 CASGSAVGGSGVTDTQYF TGTGCTAGTGGTTCCGCCGTTGGCGGGAGTGGGGTCACAGATACGCAGTATTTT
many TRBJ2-1 TRBD2 TRBV12-3/TRBV12-4 15 CASSPSGRIGNEQFF TGTGCCAGCAGTCCCAGCGGGAGGATCGGAAATGAGCAGTTCTTC
many TRBJ1-6 TRBD1 TRBV10-3 17 CAISESDPGQTISPLHF TGTGCCATCAGTGAGTCGGATCCGGGACAGACGATATCACCCCTCCACTTT
many TRBJ2-3 TRBD2 TRBV29-1 14 CSEVASGLTDTQYF TGCAGCGAAGTGGCTAGCGGCCTCACAGATACGCAGTATTTT
NA TRBJ2-7 TRBD2 TRBV4-1 18 CASSQEVTSGRSSYEQYF TGCGCCAGCAGCCAAGAGGTGACTAGCGGGAGAAGCTCCTACGAGCAGTACTTC
NA TRBJ2-1 NA TRBV28 16 CASSPVRLASYSEQFF TGTGCCAGCAGTCCAGTGAGGCTAGCATCCTACAGTGAGCAGTTCTTC
many TRBJ2-3 NA TRBV6-6 11 CASWVTDTQYF TGTGCCAGCTGGGTTACAGATACGCAGTATTTT
few TRBJ2-7 NA TRBV3-1 14 CASSHQPPGYEQYF TGTGCCAGCAGCCACCAACCCCCGGGGTACGAGCAGTACTTC
NA TRBJ2-7 NA TRBV12-3/TRBV12-4 15 CASSLRKLLTYEQYF TGTGCCAGCAGTTTGAGAAAACTCCTAACCTACGAGCAGTACTTC
many TRBJ1-3 NA TRBV3-1 14 CASSQDATGNTIYF TGTGCCAGCAGCCAAGATGCCACTGGAAACACCATATATTTT
many TRBJ2-4 NA TRBV4-1 17 CASSQPGTPLAKNIQYF TGCGCCAGCAGCCAACCCGGGACACCACTAGCCAAAAACATTCAGTACTTC
many TRBJ2-1 TRBD2 TRBV24-1 14 CATSGASGDNEQFF TGTGCCACCAGTGGGGCTAGCGGAGACAATGAGCAGTTCTTC
many TRBJ2-1 NA TRBV7-2 16 CASSLSPRVSYNEQFF TGTGCCAGCAGCTTGTCACCCAGGGTCTCCTACAATGAGCAGTTCTTC
many TRBJ2-7 NA TRBV20-1 15 CSARSSSLVSKGQYF TGCAGTGCTAGAAGTTCATCCCTGGTTTCCAAGGGGCAGTACTTC
many TRBJ2-2 NA TRBV11-2 15 CASSLVSLGTGELFF TGTGCCAGCAGCTTAGTGTCCTTGGGGACCGGGGAGCTGTTTTTT
many TRBJ1-2 NA TRBV12-3/TRBV12-4 14 CASSLDHANYGYTF TGTGCCAGCAGTTTAGACCACGCTAACTATGGCTACACCTTC
many TRBJ1-2 NA TRBV12-3/TRBV12-4 14 CASSFVGISHGYTF TGTGCCAGCAGTTTTGTAGGGATTAGTCATGGCTACACCTTC
NA TRBJ1-4 NA TRBV28 16 CASGAPGVEDGEKLFF TGTGCCAGCGGCGCTCCGGGGGTGGAGGATGGTGAGAAACTGTTTTTT
few TRBJ2-3 NA TRBV11-2 14 CASSHRDQRDTQYF TGTGCCAGCAGCCACCGGGACCAGAGAGATACGCAGTATTTT
many TRBJ2-4 NA TRBV28 13 CASSLVESNIQYF TGTGCCAGCAGTTTGGTGGAATCGAACATTCAGTACTTC
many TRBJ2-3 NA TRBV27 15 CASSPGLPGTDTQYF TGTGCCAGCAGCCCGGGACTCCCAGGCACAGATACGCAGTATTTT
many TRBJ1-2 NA TRBV20-1 15 CSARVAGVPNYGYTF TGCAGTGCTAGAGTAGCAGGGGTCCCTAACTATGGCTACACCTTC
NA TRBJ2-1 NA TRBV12-5 13 CASGSLQYNEQFF TGTGCTAGTGGTTCCCTCCAATACAATGAGCAGTTCTTC
many TRBJ2-3 NA TRBV20-1 14 CSARDPMVGDTQYF TGCAGTGCTAGAGATCCCATGGTCGGAGATACGCAGTATTTT
NA TRBJ1-1 TRBD1 TRBV28 12 CASRTGLTEAFF TGTGCCAGCAGGACAGGGTTAACTGAAGCTTTCTTT
many TRBJ2-3 NA TRBV27 15 CASSLPGASTDTQYF TGTGCCAGCAGTTTACCCGGGGCTAGCACAGATACGCAGTATTTT
NA TRBJ1-1 NA TRBV28 14 CASTPRAVRGEAFF TGTGCCAGCACCCCTAGAGCTGTCAGGGGAGAGGCTTTCTTT
few TRBJ2-7 NA TRBV12-3/TRBV12-4 13 CASSPTRDGEQYF TGTGCCAGCAGCCCCACCCGGGATGGCGAGCAGTACTTC
many TRBJ1-2 NA TRBV5-1 13 CASSLPGLYGYTF TGCGCCAGCTCTCTACCCGGGCTCTATGGCTACACCTTC
many TRBJ1-1 NA TRBV7-9 13 CASSLRLNTEAFF TGTGCCAGCAGTCTCAGGTTGAACACTGAAGCTTTCTTT
many TRBJ2-2 NA TRBV28 14 CASSLRGYTGELFF TGTGCCAGCAGTTTACGCGGGTACACCGGGGAGCTGTTTTTT
few TRBJ2-7 NA TRBV29-1 13 CSATGPQTYEQYF TGCAGCGCCACAGGGCCCCAGACCTACGAGCAGTACTTC
many TRBJ1-6 NA TRBV4-1 15 CASSQQEGVRSPLHF TGCGCCAGCAGCCAGCAAGAAGGGGTTCGCTCACCCCTCCACTTT
many TRBJ2-5 NA TRBV10-3 13 CAISESLAETQYF TGTGCCATCAGTGAGTCACTAGCAGAGACCCAGTACTTC